A single sample is the source of the 8 T cell receptor beta chains below, sequenced in a study of cytomegalovirus exposure and HLA in healthy donors. Both 60 Vbeta primers and 13 Jbeta primers went into the PCR. Repertoires were generated with immunoSEQ multiplex PCR, while TCRdb's copy carries only in-frame clones and drops some. The data show about 200,000 clones, with 79% seen just once and approximately 4.7% held by the top ten. The sequenced material came from PBMCs. Receptors were obtained from a woman between 25 and 40 years old in good health and CMV-seropositive.

The chain has TRBV27 and TRBJ2-5; TRBD1 is a possible D gene (6 bases). CDR3 length equals 16 residues. The germline CDR1 and CDR2 sequences are MNHEY and SMNVEV (reference sequence). Deletions cut 4 bases from V and 3 bases from J, with 18 bases between. The CDR3 protein is CASSSVPGTKKETQYF. The DNA of the CDR3 is TGTGCCAGCAGTTCGGTACCCGGGACAAAAAAAGAGACCCAGTACTTC.

The chain has TRBV5-4 and TRBJ1-2; 12 bases are shared with TRBD1. Unmatched junction bases numbered 6, after V lost 3 bases and J lost 6 bases. The CDR3 is 15 residues long. Germline CDR1 reads SGHNT; CDR2 reads YYREEE (reference sequence). The CDR3 DNA sequence: TGTGCCAGCAGCTACCCGGGACAGGGGGCCGATGGCTACACCTTC. Translation: CASSYPGQGADGYTF.

The chain joins TRBV6-1 to TRBJ2-7; TRBD2 agrees at 9 bases. With V trimmed by 6 bases and J by 4 bases, 7 bases remained unmatched. The germline V gene encodes CDR1 MNHNS and CDR2 SASEGT. The CDR3 extends over 14 amino acids. Written as DNA, the CDR3 is TGTGCCAGCAGCGGGGGGACTAGCCGGTACGAGCAGTACTTC. Translation: CASSGGTSRYEQYF.

In its sample, this clone was seen once. The chain links TRBV27 to TRBJ1-1; TRBD1 is a possible D gene (5 bases). The germline V gene has CDR1 MNHEY and CDR2 SMNVEV (reference sequence). This CDR3 has 12 residues. V was trimmed by 8 bases and J by 3 bases, leaving 10 bases between them. The CDR3 reads CASQGLYTEAFF. DNA of the CDR3: TGTGCCAGCCAGGGTTTATACACTGAAGCTTTCTTT.

The genes are TRBV27 and TRBJ2-1; D is ambiguous. The CDR3 contains 15 residues. V lost 4 bases to trimming and J lost 15 bases, with 25 bases between them. CDR1 and CDR2 from the germline V gene are MNHEY and SMNVEV (reference sequence). The CDR3 nucleotides are TGTGCCAGCAGTTCTTGGCCACCCCTCCCTTTTTCAAGGTTCTTC. It yields the protein CASSSWPPLPFSRFF.

The chain is built from TRBV10-3 and TRBJ1-5; D perhaps matches TRBD1 (5 bases). Trimming stripped 7 bases from V and 5 bases from J, with 15 bases between. Per germline, CDR1 ENHRY and CDR2 SYGVKD. The CDR3 totals 14 residues. CDR3 amino acids: CAITPGYGDQPQHF. The CDR3 DNA reads as TGTGCCATCACCCCAGGGTACGGAGATCAGCCCCAGCATTTT.

The V and J genes are TRBV9 and TRBJ2-1; D possibly corresponds to TRBD2 (6 bases). Germline loops: CDR1 SGDLS, CDR2 YYNGEE. This CDR3 region has 14 residues. Trimming left V 3 bases short and J 3 bases short, with 10 bases between. CDR3 sequence reads: CASSAGLDYNEQFF. In nucleotides, the CDR3 is TGTGCCAGCAGCGCGGGACTTGACTACAATGAGCAGTTCTTC.

The V and J genes are TRBV10-2 and TRBJ2-3; perhaps TRBD1 as D (6 bases). The CDR3 sequence is 14 residues long. Germline V gene lookup returns CDR1 WSHSY and CDR2 SAAADI. With 10 bases removed from V and 2 bases from J, the gap between germline ends came to 16 bases. The CDR3 reads CATKDSENTDTQYF. The CDR3 nucleotides read TGCGCCACAAAGGACAGCGAGAACACAGATACGCAGTATTTT.